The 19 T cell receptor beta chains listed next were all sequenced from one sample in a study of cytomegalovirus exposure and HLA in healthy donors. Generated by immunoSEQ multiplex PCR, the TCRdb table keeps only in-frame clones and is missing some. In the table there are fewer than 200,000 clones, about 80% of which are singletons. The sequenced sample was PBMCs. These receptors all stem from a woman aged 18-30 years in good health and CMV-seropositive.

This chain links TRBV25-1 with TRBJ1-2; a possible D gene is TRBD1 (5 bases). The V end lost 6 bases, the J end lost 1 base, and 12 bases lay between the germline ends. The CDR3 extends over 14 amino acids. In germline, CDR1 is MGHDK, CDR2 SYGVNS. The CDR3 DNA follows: TGTGCCAGCAGCCCGGGGGGGGGTAACTATGGCTACACCTTC. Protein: CASSPGGGNYGYTF.

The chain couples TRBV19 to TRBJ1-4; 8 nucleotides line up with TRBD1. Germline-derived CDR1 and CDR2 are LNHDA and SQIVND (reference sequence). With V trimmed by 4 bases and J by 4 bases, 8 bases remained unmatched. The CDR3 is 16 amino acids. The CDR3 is CASSTDRGRGNEKLFF. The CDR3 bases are TGTGCCAGTAGTACCGACAGGGGACGGGGTAATGAAAAACTGTTTTTT.

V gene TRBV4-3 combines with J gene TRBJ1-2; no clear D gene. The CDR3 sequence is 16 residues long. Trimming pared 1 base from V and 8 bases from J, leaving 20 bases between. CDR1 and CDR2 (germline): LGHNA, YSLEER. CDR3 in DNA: TGCGCCAGCAGCCAAGCATCGGACGGGGTAGGAAGGGGCTACACCTTC. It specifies CASSQASDGVGRGYTF.

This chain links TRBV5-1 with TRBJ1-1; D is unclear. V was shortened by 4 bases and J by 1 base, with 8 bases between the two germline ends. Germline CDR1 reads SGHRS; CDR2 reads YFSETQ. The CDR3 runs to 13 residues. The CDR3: CASSVESNTEAFF. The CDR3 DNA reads TGCGCCAGCAGCGTCGAGTCGAACACTGAAGCTTTCTTT.

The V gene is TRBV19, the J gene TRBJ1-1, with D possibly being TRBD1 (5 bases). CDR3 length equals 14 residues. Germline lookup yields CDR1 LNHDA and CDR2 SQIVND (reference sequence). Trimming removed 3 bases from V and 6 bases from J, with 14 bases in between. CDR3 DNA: TGTGCCAGTAGTATTCACCCAGGGATAGCTGAAGCTTTCTTT. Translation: CASSIHPGIAEAFF.

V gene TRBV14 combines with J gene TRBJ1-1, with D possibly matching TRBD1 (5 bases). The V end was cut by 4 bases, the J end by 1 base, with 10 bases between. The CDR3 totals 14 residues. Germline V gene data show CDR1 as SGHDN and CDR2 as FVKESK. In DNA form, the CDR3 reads TGTGCCAGCAGCCGCGGGGGGTGGAACACTGAAGCTTTCTTT. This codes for CASSRGGWNTEAFF.

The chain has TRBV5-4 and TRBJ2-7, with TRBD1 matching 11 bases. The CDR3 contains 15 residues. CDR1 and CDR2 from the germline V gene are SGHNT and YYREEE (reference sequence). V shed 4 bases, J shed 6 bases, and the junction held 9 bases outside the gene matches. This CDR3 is CASSQTGQGAGEQYF. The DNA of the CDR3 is TGTGCCAGCAGCCAAACCGGACAGGGGGCGGGCGAGCAGTACTTC.

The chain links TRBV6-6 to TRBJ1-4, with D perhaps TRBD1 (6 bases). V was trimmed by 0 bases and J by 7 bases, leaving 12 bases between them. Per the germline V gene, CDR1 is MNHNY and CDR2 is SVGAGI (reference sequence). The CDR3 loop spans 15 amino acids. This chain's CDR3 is CASSYSGGAPEKLFF. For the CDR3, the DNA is TGTGCCAGCAGTTACTCCGGGGGGGCGCCTGAAAAACTGTTTTTT.

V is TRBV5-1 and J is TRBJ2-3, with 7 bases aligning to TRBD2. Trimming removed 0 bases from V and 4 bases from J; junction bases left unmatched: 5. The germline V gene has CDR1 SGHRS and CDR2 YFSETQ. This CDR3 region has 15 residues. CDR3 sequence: CASSLETSPADTQYF. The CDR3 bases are TGCGCCAGCAGCTTGGAGACTAGCCCGGCAGATACGCAGTATTTT.

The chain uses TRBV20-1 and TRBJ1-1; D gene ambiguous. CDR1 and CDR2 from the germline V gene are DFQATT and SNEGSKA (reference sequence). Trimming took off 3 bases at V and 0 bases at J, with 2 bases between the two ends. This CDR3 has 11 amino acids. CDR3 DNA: TGCAGTGCTAGCTTGAACACTGAAGCTTTCTTT. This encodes CSASLNTEAFF.

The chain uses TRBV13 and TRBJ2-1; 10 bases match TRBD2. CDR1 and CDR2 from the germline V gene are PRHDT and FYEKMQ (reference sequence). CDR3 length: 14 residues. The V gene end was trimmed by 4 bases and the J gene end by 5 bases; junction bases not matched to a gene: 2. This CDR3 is CASSSGLADNEQFF. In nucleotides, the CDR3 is TGTGCCAGCAGCTCCGGACTAGCGGACAATGAGCAGTTCTTC.

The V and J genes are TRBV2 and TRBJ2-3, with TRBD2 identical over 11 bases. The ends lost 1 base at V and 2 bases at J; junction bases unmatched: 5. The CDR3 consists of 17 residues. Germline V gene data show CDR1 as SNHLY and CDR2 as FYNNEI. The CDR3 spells CASSEGVLAGDTDTQYF. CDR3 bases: TGTGCCAGCAGTGAAGGGGTACTAGCGGGGGACACAGATACGCAGTATTTT.

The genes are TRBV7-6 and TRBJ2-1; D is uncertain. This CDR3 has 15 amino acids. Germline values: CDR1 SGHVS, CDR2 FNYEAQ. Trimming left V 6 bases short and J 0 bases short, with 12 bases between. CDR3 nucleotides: TGTGCCAGCAGTTACGATCCCAGCTCCTACAATGAGCAGTTCTTC. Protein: CASSYDPSSYNEQFF. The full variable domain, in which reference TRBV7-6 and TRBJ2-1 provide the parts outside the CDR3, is GAGVSQSPRYKVTKRGQDVALRCDPISGHVSLYWYRQALGQGPEFLTYFNYEAQQDKSGLPNDRFSAERPEGSISTLTIQRTEQRDSAMYRCASSYDPSSYNEQFFGPGTRLTVL.

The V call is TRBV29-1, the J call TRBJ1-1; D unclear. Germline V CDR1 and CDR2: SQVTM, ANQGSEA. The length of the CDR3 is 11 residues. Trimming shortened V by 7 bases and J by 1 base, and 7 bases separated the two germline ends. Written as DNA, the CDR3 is TGCAGCGGCAGAGGGAACACTGAAGCTTTCTTT. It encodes CSGRGNTEAFF.

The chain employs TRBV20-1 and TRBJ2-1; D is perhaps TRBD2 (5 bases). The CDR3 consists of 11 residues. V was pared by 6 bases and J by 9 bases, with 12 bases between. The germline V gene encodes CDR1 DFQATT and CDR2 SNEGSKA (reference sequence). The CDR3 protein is CSAGDWGEQFF. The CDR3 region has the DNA TGCAGTGCGGGAGATTGGGGTGAGCAGTTCTTC.

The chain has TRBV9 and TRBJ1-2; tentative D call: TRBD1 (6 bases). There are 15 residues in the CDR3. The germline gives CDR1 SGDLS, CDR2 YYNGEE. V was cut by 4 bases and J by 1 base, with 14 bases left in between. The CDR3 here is CASSSAAGDNYGYTF. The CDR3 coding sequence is TGTGCCAGCAGCTCCGCTGCAGGGGATAACTATGGCTACACCTTC.

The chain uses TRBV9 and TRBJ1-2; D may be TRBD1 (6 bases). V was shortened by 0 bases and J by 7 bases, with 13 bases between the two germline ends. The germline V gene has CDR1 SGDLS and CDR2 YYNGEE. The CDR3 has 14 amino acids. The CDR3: CASSVDTGSGGYTF. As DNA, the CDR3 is TGTGCCAGCAGCGTAGATACAGGGTCAGGTGGCTACACCTTC.

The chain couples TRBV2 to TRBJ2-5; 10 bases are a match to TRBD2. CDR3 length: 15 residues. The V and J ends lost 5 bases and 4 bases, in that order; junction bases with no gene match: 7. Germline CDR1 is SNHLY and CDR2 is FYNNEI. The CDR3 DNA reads TGTGCCAGCAGTCCGACTAGCGGGCAAGCAGAGACCCAGTACTTC. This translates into CASSPTSGQAETQYF.

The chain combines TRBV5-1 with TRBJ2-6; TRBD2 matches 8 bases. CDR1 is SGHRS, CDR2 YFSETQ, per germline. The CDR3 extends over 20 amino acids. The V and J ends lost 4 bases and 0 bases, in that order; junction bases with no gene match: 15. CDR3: CASSPFPNSGVGSGANVLTF. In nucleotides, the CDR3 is TGCGCCAGCAGCCCCTTCCCTAATAGCGGGGTGGGCTCTGGGGCCAACGTCCTGACTTTC.